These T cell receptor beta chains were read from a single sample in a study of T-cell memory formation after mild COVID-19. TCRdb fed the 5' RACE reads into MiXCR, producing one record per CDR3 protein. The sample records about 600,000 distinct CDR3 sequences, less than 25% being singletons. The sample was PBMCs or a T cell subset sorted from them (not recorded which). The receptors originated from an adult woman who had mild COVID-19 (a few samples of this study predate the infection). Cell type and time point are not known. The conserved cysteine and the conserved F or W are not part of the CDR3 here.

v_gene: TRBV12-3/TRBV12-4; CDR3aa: ASSYIQDQPQH
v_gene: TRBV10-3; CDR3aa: AISEAREAYEQY
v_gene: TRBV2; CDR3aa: ASRPRGHTGELF
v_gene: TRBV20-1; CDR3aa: SALLIWGTNSYNEQF
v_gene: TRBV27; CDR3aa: ASSPLSEGETQY
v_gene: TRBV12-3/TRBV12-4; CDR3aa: ASSLGSGVAKNIQY
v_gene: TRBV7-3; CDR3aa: ASSLMGQLTDTQY
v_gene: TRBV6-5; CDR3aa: ASSYSMVAGGYNEQF
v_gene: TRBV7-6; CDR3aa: ASALGDTSGRAKFGELF
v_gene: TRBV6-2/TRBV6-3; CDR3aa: ASSFGSRVEETQY
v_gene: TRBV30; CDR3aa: AWRWGTHYEQY
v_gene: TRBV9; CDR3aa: ASSEQGLDQPQH
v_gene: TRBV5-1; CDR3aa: ASSPEEVSYNEQF
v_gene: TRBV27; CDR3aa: ASRKGTSGRGEQY
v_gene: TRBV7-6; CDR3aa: ASSLQGLANYGYT
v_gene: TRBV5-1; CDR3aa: ASTTGGADYGYT
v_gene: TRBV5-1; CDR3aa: ASSRPSQETQY
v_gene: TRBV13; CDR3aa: ASSLTGGAGDTQY
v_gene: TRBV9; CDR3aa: ASSVGPGSYEQY
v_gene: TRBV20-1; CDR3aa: SARAGGGHLSYEQY
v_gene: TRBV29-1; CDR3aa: SVEGLNTEAF
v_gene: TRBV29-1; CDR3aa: SVTAPNYGYT
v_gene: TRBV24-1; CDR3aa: ATGTELGYT
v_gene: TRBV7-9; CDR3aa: ASSPSFYNEQF
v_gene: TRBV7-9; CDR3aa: ASSLGPAEAF
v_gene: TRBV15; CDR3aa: ATSREGSLGGLEQY
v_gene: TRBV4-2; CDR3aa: ASSSRTGRMGTDTQY
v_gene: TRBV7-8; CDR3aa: ASSPLRVGANVLT
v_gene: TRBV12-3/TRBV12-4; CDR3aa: ASGNSGRTKNYGYT
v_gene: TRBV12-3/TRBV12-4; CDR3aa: ASSTSGGVSRTQY
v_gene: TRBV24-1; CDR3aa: ATTGTRPGTSDEQF
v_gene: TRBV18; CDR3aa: ASSPGLAPKSSYNEQF
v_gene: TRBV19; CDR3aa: ASSTSDRGDYGYT
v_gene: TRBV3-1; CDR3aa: ASSHWDRGDTQY
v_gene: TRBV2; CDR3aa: ASRSTGVGVAF
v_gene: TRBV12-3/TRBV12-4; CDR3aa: ASSPLQGYTDTQY
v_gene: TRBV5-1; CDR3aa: ASSRDRAYGYT
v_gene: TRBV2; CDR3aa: ASSDLASYNEQF
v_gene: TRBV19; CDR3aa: ASSARGISTGELF
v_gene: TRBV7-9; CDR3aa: ASSPGQGLAF
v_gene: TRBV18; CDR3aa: ASSPRGSASYNEQF
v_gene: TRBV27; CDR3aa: ASSFAAGYNQPQH